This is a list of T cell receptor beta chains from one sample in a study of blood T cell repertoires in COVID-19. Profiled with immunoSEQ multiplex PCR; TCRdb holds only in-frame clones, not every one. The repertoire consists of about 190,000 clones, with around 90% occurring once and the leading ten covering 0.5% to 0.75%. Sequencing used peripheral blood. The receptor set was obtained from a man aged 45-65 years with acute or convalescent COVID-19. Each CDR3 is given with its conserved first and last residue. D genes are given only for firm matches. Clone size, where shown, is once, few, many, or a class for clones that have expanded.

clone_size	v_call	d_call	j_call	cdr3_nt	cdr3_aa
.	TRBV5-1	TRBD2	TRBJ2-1	TGCGCCAGCAGCCCGGGGGGGAGCGTATACAATGAGCAGTTCTTC	CASSPGGSVYNEQFF
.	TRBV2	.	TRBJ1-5	TGTGCCAGCAGTGGGGCAGGGGCTGGCAATCAGCCCCAGCATTTT	CASSGAGAGNQPQHF
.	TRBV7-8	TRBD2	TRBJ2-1	TGTGCCAGCAGCTTAAGGCTAGCGGTCAATGAGCAGTTCTTC	CASSLRLAVNEQFF
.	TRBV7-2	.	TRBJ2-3	TGTGCCAGCAGCTTAGTACCAGGGGGCGGGAGGGGAATCACAGATACGCAGTATTTT	CASSLVPGGGRGITDTQYF
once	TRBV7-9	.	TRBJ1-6	TGTGCCAGCAGCTTGGACACCTATAATTCACCCCTCCACTTT	CASSLDTYNSPLHF
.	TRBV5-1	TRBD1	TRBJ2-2	TGCGCCAGCAGCCTGGGACAGGGTGGCACCGGGGAGCTGTTTTTT	CASSLGQGGTGELFF
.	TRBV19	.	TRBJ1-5	TGTGCCAGTACCCTGGTGGCAGGGGGCAATCAGCCCCAGCATTTT	CASTLVAGGNQPQHF
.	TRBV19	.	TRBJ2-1	TGTGCCAGTAGTATAGGAGGGCGGTGGAGGGGCAATGAGCAGTTCTTC	CASSIGGRWRGNEQFF
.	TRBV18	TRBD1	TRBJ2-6	TGTGCCAGCTCAAAGGGACAGGGGGCAGGTGGGGCCAACGTCCTGACTTTC	CASSKGQGAGGANVLTF
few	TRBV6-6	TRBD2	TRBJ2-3	TGTGCCAGCACCCGGGACTATTCAGGAACAGATACGCAGTATTTT	CASTRDYSGTDTQYF
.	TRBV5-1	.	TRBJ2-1	TGCGCCAGCAGCTTGGAACAGAACTCCTACAATGAGCAGTTCTTC	CASSLEQNSYNEQFF
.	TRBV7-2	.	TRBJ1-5	TGTGCCAGCAGCTTAATCTGGACAGCCACTAATCAGCCCCAGCATTTT	CASSLIWTATNQPQHF
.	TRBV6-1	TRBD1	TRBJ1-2	TGTGCCAGCAGTGAAAATATTAAGGGGGCGCATTATGGCTACACCTTC	CASSENIKGAHYGYTF
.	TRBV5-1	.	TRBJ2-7	TGCGCCAGCAGCTTGGTTTCTAGCGAAGGTGAGCAGTACTTC	CASSLVSSEGEQYF
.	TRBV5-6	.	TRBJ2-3	TGTGCCAGCAGCTTGTTGCGGGGGCCCTCAGATACGCAGTATTTT	CASSLLRGPSDTQYF